This TCR beta chain derives from a study of blood T cell repertoires in COVID-19. Across the study: In each case, the material was cDNA or gDNA derived from T cells, B-cell-depleted T cells, or PBMCs.

Germline V gives CDR1 MNHEY, CDR2 SVGAGI. After removal of 0 bases from V and 0 bases from J, the junction contained 1 base not matched to a gene. This CDR3 is 16 amino acids long. The table came from immunoSEQ multiplex PCR; TCRdb's copy has only in-frame clones and leaves some out. This sample has about 190,000 clones; about 88% occur once, and the top ten carry around 1.1%. The specimen was peripheral blood. The clonotype was recovered from a man aged 25-45 years with acute or convalescent COVID-19. The genes are TRBV6-5 and TRBJ2-7, with TRBD2 matching over 11 bases. DNA for the CDR3: TGTGCCAGCAGTTACTCGACTAGCGGGGCCTCCTACGAGCAGTACTTC. Its translation is CASSYSTSGASYEQYF.